Following are 22 T cell receptor beta chains from one sample sequenced in a study of patients and donors after allogeneic stem cell transplantation. TCRdb ran MiXCR on the RT-PCR reads and lists one entry per CDR3 protein. Among under 35,000 distinct CDR3 sequences listed, about 37% were seen once. The sample comprised blood, either unsorted or a sorted T cell fraction (not recorded which). The source is a human donor who was either an allogeneic HSCT recipient or a stem cell or donor lymphocyte infusion donor (not recorded which). It is not recorded whose cells these are; they may come from a transplant donor.

The CDR3 DNA is TGCGCCAGCAGCCAAGAAACTAGCGGGAGTCGTGAGCAGTACTTC. It is translated as CASSQETSGSREQYF. The rearrangement links TRBV4-3 to TRBJ2-7, with TRBD2 identical over 11 bases. The V gene's germline CDR1 is LGHNA and CDR2 YSLEER. The junction had 5 bases not matched to a gene; V was cut back by 0 bases and J by 7 bases. There are 15 residues in the CDR3.

The rearrangement links TRBV7-9 to TRBJ2-7; weak D call: TRBD2 (5 bases). Trimming stripped 3 bases from V and 2 bases from J, with 14 bases between. The CDR3 sequence is 15 residues long. Germline V gene sequence: CDR1 SEHNR, CDR2 FQNEAQ (reference sequence). The CDR3 is CASSFEGAEPYEQYF. CDR3 sequence (DNA): TGTGCCAGCAGCTTTGAAGGAGCGGAACCCTACGAGCAGTACTTC.

The rearrangement links TRBV18 to TRBJ2-7; D is ambiguous. Trimming took off 4 bases at V and 1 base at J, with 11 bases between the two ends. From germline, CDR1 is KGHSH and CDR2 LQKENI. The CDR3 sequence is 14 residues long. CDR3 sequence reads: CASSLDWDSYEQYV. CDR3 in DNA: TGTGCCAGCTCACTCGACTGGGATTCCTACGAGCAGTACGTC.

The chain uses TRBV7-3 and TRBJ2-1; no reliable D call. The CDR3 is 15 amino acids. The germline V and J ends were trimmed by 5 bases and 3 bases, with 14 bases remaining between them. Germline values: CDR1 SGHTA, CDR2 FQGTGA. This CDR3 is CASSVTQTLYNEQFF. The CDR3 coding sequence is TGTGCCAGCAGCGTGACCCAAACCCTCTACAATGAGCAGTTCTTC.

This clonotype appeared a few times. The chain recombines TRBV18 with TRBJ1-1; D remains ambiguous. Germline assignment: CDR1 KGHSH and CDR2 LQKENI. Trimming took 2 bases from V and 1 from J, leaving 8 bases between them. The CDR3 is 14 residues long. The CDR3 is CASSPFGKNTEAFF. The CDR3 DNA is TGTGCCAGCTCACCATTCGGGAAGAACACTGAAGCTTTCTTT.

The chain couples TRBV10-3 to TRBJ1-2; D is perhaps TRBD1 (5 bases). V lost 7 bases and J 7 bases, leaving 16 bases between the germline ends. Germline V gene data show CDR1 as ENHRY and CDR2 as SYGVKD. The CDR3 has 13 amino acids. The CDR3, as DNA: TGTGCCATCACCGCGGTTGGAGGGGTTGGCTACACCTTC. Translation: CAITAVGGVGYTF.

This clonotype was observed a few times. CDR3 protein: CASSFSGAQETQYF. CDR3 DNA sequence: TGTGCCAGCAGTTTCTCAGGGGCTCAAGAGACCCAGTACTTC. The rearrangement joins TRBV12-3 or TRBV12-4 to TRBJ2-5, with D possibly being TRBD1 (6 bases). There are 14 residues in the CDR3. The V end lost 3 bases, the J end lost 2 bases, and 10 bases lay between the germline ends.

This clonotype was counted between two and nine times. The chain uses TRBV12-3 or TRBV12-4 and TRBJ2-6; 12 nucleotides line up with TRBD2. Trimming removed 9 bases from V and 1 base from J; junction bases left unmatched: 4. The CDR3 is 16 amino acids. The chain's CDR3 is CASTTSGRSGANVLTF. The CDR3 DNA reads TGTGCCAGTACCACTAGCGGGAGGTCTGGGGCCAACGTCCTGACTTTC.

This clonotype was counted at least ten times. This chain links TRBV13 with TRBJ1-1; 8 bases match TRBD1. The CDR3 is 15 residues long. CDR1 PRHDT and CDR2 FYEKMQ come from the germline V gene (reference sequence). V was clipped by 5 bases and J by 3 bases; unmatched bases: 8. CDR3 sequence: CASSARQGSYTEAFF. In nucleotides, the CDR3 is TGTGCCAGCAGCGCCCGACAGGGGTCCTACACTGAAGCTTTCTTT.

This clonotype has a handful of counts. The chain links TRBV4-1 to TRBJ2-1; maybe TRBD2 (5 bases). Trimming left V 0 bases short and J 3 bases short, with 9 bases between. CDR1 is MGHRA, CDR2 YSYEKL, per germline. CDR3 size: 15 residues. CDR3 bases: TGCGCCAGCAGCCAAGATCTTGGGAGCTACAATGAGCAGTTCTTC. Its translation: CASSQDLGSYNEQFF.

The chain combines TRBV7-9 with TRBJ2-1, with D possibly being TRBD2 (5 bases). Trimming pared 5 bases from V and 3 bases from J, leaving 8 bases between. CDR3 length: 13 residues. Germline V gives CDR1 SEHNR, CDR2 FQNEAQ (reference sequence). The CDR3 DNA reads TGTGCCAGCAGCCCACTAGGCTACAATGAGCAGTTCTTC. It yields the protein CASSPLGYNEQFF.

This clonotype was observed many times. The rearrangement uses TRBV4-2 and TRBJ2-3; D is unclear. Trimming removed 5 bases at V and 0 bases at J, with 6 bases between. CDR3 size: 13 residues. The germline CDR1 and CDR2 sequences are LGHNA and YNFKEQ. The CDR3 region is CASSVPSTDTQYF. Written as DNA, the CDR3 is TGTGCCAGCAGCGTGCCTAGCACAGATACGCAGTATTTT.

V gene TRBV24-1 combines with J gene TRBJ2-1; D uncertain. CDR1 is KGHDR and CDR2 is SFDVKD in the germline V gene. The CDR3 runs 13 residues. The V end was cut by 8 bases, the J end by 3 bases, with 10 bases between. CDR3 sequence: CATIGGGYNEQFF. As DNA, the CDR3 is TGTGCCACCATCGGCGGCGGCTACAATGAGCAGTTCTTC.

This clonotype was observed a handful of times. This chain joins TRBV15 and TRBJ1-1; maybe TRBD1 (6 bases). V dropped 1 base and J dropped 0 bases, with 9 bases sitting between them. CDR3 size: 15 residues. The germline gives CDR1 LNHNV, CDR2 YYDKDF (reference sequence). In DNA, the CDR3 is TGTGCCACCAGCAGAGGGGGGGCCATGAACACTGAAGCTTTCTTT. Translated, it gives CATSRGGAMNTEAFF.

This clonotype was recorded at least ten times. V usage is TRBV7-9 and J usage is TRBJ1-2, with D tentatively TRBD1 (6 bases). Deletions cut 5 bases from V and 2 bases from J, with 15 bases between. The CDR3 loop spans 15 amino acids. CDR1 SEHNR and CDR2 FQNEAQ come from the germline V gene (reference sequence). CDR3 residues: CASSPGEVRNYGYTF. The CDR3 DNA sequence: TGTGCCAGCAGCCCAGGGGAGGTACGAAACTATGGCTACACCTTC.

V gene TRBV7-9 combines with J gene TRBJ2-5; TRBD1 might be the D (5 bases). The CDR3 has 15 residues. Looked up from germline, CDR1 is SEHNR and CDR2 is FQNEAQ (reference sequence). Trimming took 5 bases from V and 5 from J, leaving 18 bases between them. CDR3 DNA: TGTGCCAGCAGCCTAGGGGCAGTAATCCGGGAGACCCAGTACTTC. Encoded protein: CASSLGAVIRETQYF.

This chain joins TRBV27 and TRBJ2-1, with TRBD1 matching over 9 bases. CDR1 and CDR2 (germline): MNHEY, SMNVEV (reference sequence). The CDR3 has 19 amino acids. The V gene end was trimmed by 4 bases and the J gene end by 6 bases; junction bases not matched to a gene: 19. The CDR3 nucleotides are TGTGCCAGCAGTTCTGAGGGGCTGTCCGGGGGACAGGGTGTCAATGAGCAGTTCTTC. Translated, it gives CASSSEGLSGGQGVNEQFF.

This clonotype was seen more than once but under ten times. The chain couples TRBV10-3 to TRBJ1-2; 9 nucleotides agree with TRBD1. The V gene end was trimmed by 10 bases and the J gene end by 5 bases; junction bases not matched to a gene: 2. The CDR3 is made up of 11 amino acids. The germline V gene encodes CDR1 ENHRY and CDR2 SYGVKD. CDR3 amino acids: CATDRGYGYTF. The CDR3 DNA follows: TGTGCCACGGACAGGGGTTATGGCTACACCTTC.

The J gene is TRBJ1-2, the V gene TRBV20-1; a possible D gene is TRBD1 (6 bases). CDR1 is DFQATT, CDR2 SNEGSKA, per germline (reference sequence). This CDR3 comprises 14 residues. V lost 3 bases and J lost 0, with 11 bases in between. CDR3 protein: CSARGAATNYGYTF. CDR3 nucleotides: TGCAGTGCTAGGGGGGCAGCTACTAACTATGGCTACACCTTC.

This clonotype was observed a few times. This chain links TRBV5-6 with TRBJ1-2, with no clear D. With 4 bases removed from V and 4 bases from J, the gap between germline ends came to 14 bases. Germline CDR1 SGHDT, CDR2 YYEEEE. CDR3 size: 14 residues. The CDR3 reads CASSRPPSVYGYTF. The CDR3 region has the DNA TGTGCCAGCAGCCGACCCCCCTCGGTCTATGGCTACACCTTC.

This rearrangement joins TRBV6-5 to TRBJ2-6; D may correspond to TRBD1 or TRBD2 (5 bases each). Germline CDR1 and CDR2: MNHEY and SVGAGI. The CDR3 is 15 residues long. Trimming removed 8 bases from V and 4 bases from J, with 15 bases in between. The CDR3 DNA sequence: TGTGCCAGCGCCACTAGGGGAGCGGGGGCCAACGTCCTGACTTTC. This translates into CASATRGAGANVLTF.

The V call is TRBV9, the J call TRBJ1-1, with 7 bases identical to TRBD1. Trimming cost V 3 bases and J 0 bases; bases outside gene matches: 2. The CDR3 covers 14 residues. Germline V lookup: CDR1 SGDLS, CDR2 YYNGEE. CDR3 sequence reads: CASSEGQMNTEAFF. CDR3 sequence (DNA): TGTGCCAGCAGCGAGGGACAGATGAACACTGAAGCTTTCTTT.